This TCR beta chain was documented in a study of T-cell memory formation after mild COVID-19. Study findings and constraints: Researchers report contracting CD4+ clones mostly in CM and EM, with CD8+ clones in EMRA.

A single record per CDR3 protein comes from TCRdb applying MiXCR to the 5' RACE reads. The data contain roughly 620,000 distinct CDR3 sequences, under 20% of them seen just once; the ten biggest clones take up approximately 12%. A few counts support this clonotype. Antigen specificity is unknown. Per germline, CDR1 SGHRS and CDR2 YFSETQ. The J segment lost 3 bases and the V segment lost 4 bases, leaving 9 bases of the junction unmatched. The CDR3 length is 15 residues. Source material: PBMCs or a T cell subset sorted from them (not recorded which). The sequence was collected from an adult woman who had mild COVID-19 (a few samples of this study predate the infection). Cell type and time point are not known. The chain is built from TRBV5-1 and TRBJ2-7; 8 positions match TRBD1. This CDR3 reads CASSASGQEVYEQYF. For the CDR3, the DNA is TGCGCCAGCAGCGCCTCGGGACAGGAGGTCTACGAGCAGTACTTC. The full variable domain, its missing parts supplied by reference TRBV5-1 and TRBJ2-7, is KAGVTQTPRYLIKTRGQQVTLSCSPISGHRSVSWYQQTPGQGLQFLFEYFSETQRNKGNFPGRFSGRQFSNSRSEMNVSTLELGDSALYLCASSASGQEVYEQYFGPGTRLTVT.